The sample holds a few counts of the clone carrying this T cell receptor (beta chain). What it binds is unknown. This CDR3 contains 15 residues. Trimming pared 4 bases from V and 4 bases from J, leaving 15 bases between. Germline values: CDR1 SGDLS, CDR2 YYNGEE. The data stem from a study of response to subunit inactivated influenza vaccine. Findings of the study overall: There was a suggestion from the authors that each seasonal influenza vaccination recruits few new T cells.

TCRdb processed the RT-PCR reads anew with MiXCR; each CDR3 protein has one entry. The sample comprises 500,000 or so distinct CDR3 sequences, about 10% of which are singletons, and 10% to 15% rests with the top ten. This clonotype was sampled from a middle-aged man who received an inactivated influenza vaccine. The sequences come from PBMCs from blood, collected roughly 47 days after vaccination. The chain carries TRBV9 and TRBJ2-1, with D maybe TRBD2 (7 bases). DNA for the CDR3: TGTGCCAGCAGCCCCGAGGGGGGGGTGTACAATGAGCAGTTCTTC. It yields the protein CASSPEGGVYNEQFF. Full variable domain (remainder filled in from reference TRBV9 and TRBJ2-1): DSGVTQTPKHLITATGQRVTLRCSPRSGDLSVYWYQQSLDQGLQFLIQYYNGEERAKGNILERFSAQQFPDLHSELNLSSLELGDSALYFCASSPEGGVYNEQFFGPGTRLTVL.